This T cell receptor (beta chain) was captured in a study of cytomegalovirus exposure and HLA in healthy donors. Vbeta (60) and Jbeta (13) primers were used in the PCR. Some clones are missing from TCRdb's copy, which holds only in-frame ones; the method was immunoSEQ multiplex PCR. The table shows more than 90,000 clones, with under 90% occurring only once. Deletions cut 3 bases from V and 0 bases from J, with 13 bases between. CDR3 size: 16 residues. CDR1 MDHEN and CDR2 SYDVKM come from the germline V gene. V gene TRBV28 combines with J gene TRBJ2-3, with D possibly TRBD1 on 6 matching bases. The receptor comes from a woman in her seventies in good health and CMV-seropositive. Sample: PBMCs. For the CDR3, the DNA is TGTGCCAGCAGTTTCTCCAGGGGAAGTAGCACAGATACGCAGTATTTT. Encoded protein: CASSFSRGSSTDTQYF. The variable domain in full, completed from reference TRBV28 and TRBJ2-3, reads DVKVTQSSRYLVKRTGEKVFLECVQDMDHENMFWYRQDPGLGLRLIYFSYDVKMKEKGDIPEGYSVSREKKERFSLILESASTNQTSMYLCASSFSRGSSTDTQYFGPGTRLTVL.